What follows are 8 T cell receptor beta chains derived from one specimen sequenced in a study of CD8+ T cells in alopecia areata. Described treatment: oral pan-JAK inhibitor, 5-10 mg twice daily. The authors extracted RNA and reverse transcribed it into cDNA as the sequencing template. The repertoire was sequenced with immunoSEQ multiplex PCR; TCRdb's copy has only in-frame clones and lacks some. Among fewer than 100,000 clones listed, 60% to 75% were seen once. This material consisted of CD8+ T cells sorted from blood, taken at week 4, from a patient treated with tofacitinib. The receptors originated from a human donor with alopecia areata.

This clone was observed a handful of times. CDR3 in amino acids: CASSPGLPGAEAFF. As DNA, the CDR3 is TGTGCCAGCAGCCCCGGACTCCCGGGCGCTGAAGCTTTCTTT. The chain is built from TRBV7-2 and TRBJ1-1; no firm D call. Trimming pared 5 bases from V and 6 bases from J, leaving 16 bases between. Germline V lookup: CDR1 SGHTA, CDR2 FQGNSA. The CDR3 runs 14 residues. Full variable domain (remainder filled in from reference TRBV7-2 and TRBJ1-1): GAGVSQSPSNKVTEKGKDVELRCDPISGHTALYWYRQSLGQGLEFLIYFQGNSAPDKSGLPSDRFSAERTGGSVSTLTIQRTQQEDSAVYLCASSPGLPGAEAFFGQGTRLTVV.

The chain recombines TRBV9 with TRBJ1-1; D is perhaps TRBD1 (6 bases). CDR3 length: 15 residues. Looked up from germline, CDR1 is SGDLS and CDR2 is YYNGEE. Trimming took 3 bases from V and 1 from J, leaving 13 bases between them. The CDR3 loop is CASSATGLGNTEAFF. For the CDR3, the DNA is TGTGCCAGCAGCGCAACAGGGCTCGGGAACACTGAAGCTTTCTTT.

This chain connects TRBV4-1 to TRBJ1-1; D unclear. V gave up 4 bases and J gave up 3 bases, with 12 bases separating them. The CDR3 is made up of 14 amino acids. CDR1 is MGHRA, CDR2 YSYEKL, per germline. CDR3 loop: CASSPGQTDTEAFF. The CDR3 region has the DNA TGCGCCAGCAGCCCGGGCCAAACGGACACTGAAGCTTTCTTT.

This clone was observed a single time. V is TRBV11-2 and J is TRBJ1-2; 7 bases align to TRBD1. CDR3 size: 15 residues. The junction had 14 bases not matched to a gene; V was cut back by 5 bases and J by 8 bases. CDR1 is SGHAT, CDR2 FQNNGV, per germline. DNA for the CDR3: TGTGCCAGCAGCCCGACAGGGATTAGGTATTTAGGCTACACCTTC. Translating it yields CASSPTGIRYLGYTF.

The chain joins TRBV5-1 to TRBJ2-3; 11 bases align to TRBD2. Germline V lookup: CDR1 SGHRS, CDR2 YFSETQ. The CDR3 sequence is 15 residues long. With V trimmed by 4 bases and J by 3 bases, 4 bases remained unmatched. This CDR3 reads CASSQGTSGTDTQYF. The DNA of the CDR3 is TGCGCCAGCAGCCAGGGGACTAGCGGAACAGATACGCAGTATTTT.

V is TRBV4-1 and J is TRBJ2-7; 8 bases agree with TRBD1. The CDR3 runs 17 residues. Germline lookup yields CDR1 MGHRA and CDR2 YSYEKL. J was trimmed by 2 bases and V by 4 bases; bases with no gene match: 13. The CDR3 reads CASSPLGQGRFAYEQYF. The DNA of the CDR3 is TGCGCCAGCAGCCCGCTTGGACAGGGAAGATTCGCCTACGAGCAGTACTTC.

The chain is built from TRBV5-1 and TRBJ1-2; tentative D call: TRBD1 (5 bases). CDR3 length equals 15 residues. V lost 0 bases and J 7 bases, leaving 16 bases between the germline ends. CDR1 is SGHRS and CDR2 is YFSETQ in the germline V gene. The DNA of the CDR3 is TGCGCCAGCAGCTTGGAACGGGGCCTCGACTTTGGCTACACCTTC. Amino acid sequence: CASSLERGLDFGYTF. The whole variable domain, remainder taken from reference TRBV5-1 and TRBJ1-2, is KAGVTQTPRYLIKTRGQQVTLSCSPISGHRSVSWYQQTPGQGLQFLFEYFSETQRNKGNFPGRFSGRQFSNSRSEMNVSTLELGDSALYLCASSLERGLDFGYTFGSGTRLTVV.

The CDR3 here is CASSALAGLNEQYF. CDR3 bases: TGTGCCAGCAGCGCTCTAGCGGGACTGAACGAGCAGTACTTC. The V and J genes are TRBV27 and TRBJ2-7; 9 nucleotides align to TRBD2. There are 14 residues in the CDR3. With 6 bases clipped from V and 5 bases from J, the junction kept 8 bases outside the gene matches. CDR1 is MNHEY and CDR2 is SMNVEV in the germline V gene (reference sequence).